This T cell receptor beta chain was sequenced for a study of blood T cells in healthy people across ages. Primers used in a second PCR of roughly 6 to 11 cycles were a sample-barcoded 5' primer and a J-beta primer mix. Each CDR3 protein is one row after TCRdb ran MiXCR on the 5' RACE reads. The data show over 950,000 distinct CDR3 sequences, 51% seen once. The CDR3 loop spans 13 amino acids. Trimming stripped 6 bases from V and 4 bases from J, with 12 bases between. Germline lookup yields CDR1 SNHLY and CDR2 FYNNEI. The sequenced sample was blood. The TCR originated in a woman aged 60-70 years in good health. The chain uses TRBV2 and TRBJ1-1, with TRBD1 as a possible D gene (6 bases). This chain's CDR3 is CASSRQAATEAFF. The CDR3, as DNA: TGTGCCAGCAGCAGACAGGCGGCCACTGAAGCTTTCTTT.